This TCR beta chain derives from a study of blood T cell repertoires in COVID-19. Residents of about two dozen US areas, aged 18 to 89 years, made up the participants. Some clones are missing from TCRdb's copy, which holds only in-frame ones; the method was immunoSEQ multiplex PCR. The data show about 180,000 clones, with 89% seen just once and 2% to 2.5% held by the top ten. The ends were cut back, 5 bases at V and 0 bases at J, with 10 bases in the middle. Germline loops: CDR1 SNHLY, CDR2 FYNNEI. The CDR3 consists of 14 residues. V is TRBV2 and J is TRBJ1-1, with D tentatively TRBD1 (5 bases). The sequence was obtained from a woman aged 40 to 49 with acute COVID-19. What was sequenced was PBMCs or T cells enriched from blood (not recorded which). CDR3 loop: CASSRRQLNTEAFF. The CDR3 DNA sequence: TGTGCCAGCAGTCGAAGACAGTTGAACACTGAAGCTTTCTTT.